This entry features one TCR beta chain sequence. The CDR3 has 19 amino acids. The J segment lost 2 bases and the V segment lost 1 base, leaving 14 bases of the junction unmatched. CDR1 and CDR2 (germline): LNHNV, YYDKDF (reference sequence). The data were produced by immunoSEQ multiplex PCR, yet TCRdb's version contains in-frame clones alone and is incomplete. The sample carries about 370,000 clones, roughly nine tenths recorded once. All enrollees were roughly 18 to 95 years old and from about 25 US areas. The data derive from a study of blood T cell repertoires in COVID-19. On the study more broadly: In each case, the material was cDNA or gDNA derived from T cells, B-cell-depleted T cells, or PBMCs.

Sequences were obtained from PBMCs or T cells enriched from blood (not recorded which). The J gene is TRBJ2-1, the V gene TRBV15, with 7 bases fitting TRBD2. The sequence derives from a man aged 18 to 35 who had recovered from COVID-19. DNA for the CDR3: TGTGCCACCAGCAGAGTCCCGCAACTTTCGGGACTAACCTACAATGAGCAGTTCTTC. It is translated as CATSRVPQLSGLTYNEQFF.